The 5 T cell receptor beta chains listed next were all sequenced from one sample in a study of T-cell reconstitution after alpha-beta-depleted transplantation in children. The TCRbeta library was prepared with unique molecular identifiers. MiXCR, applied by TCRdb to the PCR reads, yields one record per CDR3 protein. The data contain around 76,000 distinct CDR3 sequences, less than 20% of them singletons. Sequenced material: PBMCs, mostly from graft donor cells, taken 360 days after TCRalphabeta/CD19-depleted stem cell transplant. The source of these receptors is a male patient aged 2-9 years who had a stem cell transplant for acute lymphoblastic leukemia, so the T cells may come from the graft donor.

This clonotype has more than one count but fewer than ten. The chain uses TRBV10-3 and TRBJ2-7; 7 bases line up with TRBD1. The germline CDR1 and CDR2 sequences are ENHRY and SYGVKD. The CDR3 runs to 15 residues. The junction had 10 bases not matched to a gene; V was cut back by 6 bases and J by 2 bases. CDR3 sequence: CAISAMGQRPYEQYF. The CDR3 nucleotides are TGTGCCATCAGCGCGATGGGACAGCGACCCTACGAGCAGTACTTC.

The chain links TRBV7-9 to TRBJ2-7; TRBD1 is a possible D gene (5 bases). V lost 5 bases and J 4 bases, leaving 9 bases between the germline ends. Germline V gene sequence: CDR1 SEHNR, CDR2 FQNEAQ (reference sequence). The length of the CDR3 is 12 residues. The CDR3 loop is CASSPTVYEQYF. The CDR3 DNA sequence: TGTGCCAGCAGCCCGACAGTATACGAGCAGTACTTC.

This clonotype was recorded many times. The CDR3 loop is CATSYYYPNTGELFF. CDR3 nucleotides: TGTGCCACCAGCTACTACTATCCTAACACCGGGGAGCTGTTTTTT. V is TRBV15 and J is TRBJ2-2; D unresolved. V lost 5 bases and J lost 2, with 12 bases in between. Germline lookup yields CDR1 LNHNV and CDR2 YYDKDF (reference sequence). CDR3 size: 15 residues.

The V gene is TRBV4-2, the J gene TRBJ2-7; D gene uncertain. Germline loops: CDR1 LGHNA, CDR2 YNFKEQ. Between the trimmed V and J ends, which lost 2 bases and 1 base, there was a span of 15 bases. CDR3 length equals 16 residues. The CDR3 loop is CASSQIGPPDSYEQYF. DNA of the CDR3: TGTGCCAGCAGCCAAATTGGACCACCCGATTCCTACGAGCAGTACTTC.

The V gene is TRBV2, the J gene TRBJ2-3; 9 bases match TRBD2. J was trimmed by 0 bases and V by 11 bases; bases with no gene match: 15. Looked up from germline, CDR1 is SNHLY and CDR2 is FYNNEI. This CDR3 is built from 17 residues. The DNA for the CDR3 is TGTGCCTTCAGTGCGAGCGGCCTAGCGGGGAGCACAGATACGCAGTATTTT. Amino acid sequence: CAFSASGLAGSTDTQYF.